This T cell receptor beta chain was retrieved from a study of CD8 T cells in Susac syndrome. Sequencing of TCR beta was carried out in blood CD8+ and CD4+ T cells. The controls, all healthy donors, were matched for age and sex. The authors negatively isolated CD8+ and CD4+ T cells and FACS-enriched TEMRA cells. RNA, at about 0.5 to 1 ug, was reverse transcribed with random hexamers. Across 54 Vbeta and 13 Jbeta, immunoSEQ multiplex PCR amplified TCR beta CDR3. TCRdb fed the immunoSEQ multiplex PCR reads into MiXCR, producing one record per CDR3 protein. Found here are about 200,000 distinct CDR3 sequences, 90% to 95% of them singletons; the top ten hold 0.1%. Germline V gene lookup returns CDR1 SGHTA and CDR2 FQGTGA. V lost 1 base, J lost 0 bases, and 21 bases stayed unmatched. The CDR3 covers 23 residues.

The V call is TRBV7-3, the J call TRBJ2-4; 10 nucleotides match TRBD2. Source material: CD4+ T cells from PBMCs. The clonotype originates from a human donor in good health. This CDR3 is CASSLKPVPRLAGANLAKNIQYF. For the CDR3, the DNA is TGTGCCAGCAGCTTAAAACCAGTACCCCGGCTAGCGGGGGCCAATCTAGCCAAAAACATTCAGTACTTC.